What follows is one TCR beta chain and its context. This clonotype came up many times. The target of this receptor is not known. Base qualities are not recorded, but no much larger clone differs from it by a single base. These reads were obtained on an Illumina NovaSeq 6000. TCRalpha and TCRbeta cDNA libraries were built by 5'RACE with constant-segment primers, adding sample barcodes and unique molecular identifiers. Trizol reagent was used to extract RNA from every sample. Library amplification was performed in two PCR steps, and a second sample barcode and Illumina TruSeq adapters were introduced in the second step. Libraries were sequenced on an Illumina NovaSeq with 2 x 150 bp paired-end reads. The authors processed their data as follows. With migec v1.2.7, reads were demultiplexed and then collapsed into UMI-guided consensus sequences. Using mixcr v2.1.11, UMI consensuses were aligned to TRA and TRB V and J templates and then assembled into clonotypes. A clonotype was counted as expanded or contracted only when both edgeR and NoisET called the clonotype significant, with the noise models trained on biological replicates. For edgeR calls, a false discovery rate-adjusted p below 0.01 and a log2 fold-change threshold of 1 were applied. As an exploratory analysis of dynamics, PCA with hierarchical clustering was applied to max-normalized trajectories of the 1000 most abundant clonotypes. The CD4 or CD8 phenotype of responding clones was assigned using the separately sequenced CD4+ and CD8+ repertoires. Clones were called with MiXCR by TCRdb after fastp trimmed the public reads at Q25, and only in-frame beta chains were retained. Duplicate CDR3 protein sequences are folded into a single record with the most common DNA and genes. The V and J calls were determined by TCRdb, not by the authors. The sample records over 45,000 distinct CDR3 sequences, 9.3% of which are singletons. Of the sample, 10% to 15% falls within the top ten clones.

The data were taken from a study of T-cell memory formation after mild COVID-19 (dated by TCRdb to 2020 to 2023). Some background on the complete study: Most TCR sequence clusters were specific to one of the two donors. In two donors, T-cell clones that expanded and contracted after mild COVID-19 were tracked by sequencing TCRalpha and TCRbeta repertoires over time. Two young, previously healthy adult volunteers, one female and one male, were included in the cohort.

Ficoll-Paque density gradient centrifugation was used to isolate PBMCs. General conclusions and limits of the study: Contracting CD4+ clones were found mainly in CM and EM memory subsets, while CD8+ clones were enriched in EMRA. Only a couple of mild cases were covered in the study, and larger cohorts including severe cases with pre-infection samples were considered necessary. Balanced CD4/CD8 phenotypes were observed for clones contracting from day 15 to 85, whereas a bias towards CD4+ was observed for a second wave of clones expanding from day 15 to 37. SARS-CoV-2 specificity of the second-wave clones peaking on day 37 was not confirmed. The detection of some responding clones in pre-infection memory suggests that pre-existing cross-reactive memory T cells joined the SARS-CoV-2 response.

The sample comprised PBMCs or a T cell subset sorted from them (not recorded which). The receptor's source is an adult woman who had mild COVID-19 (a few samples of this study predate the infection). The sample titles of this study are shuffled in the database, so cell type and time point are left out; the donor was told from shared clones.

The DNA sequence is given as TGTGCCAGCAGTCCGGACAGAGATTCACCCCTCCACTTT. Its protein is CASSPDRDSPLHF. This receptor chain uses TRBV12-3 or TRBV12-4 and TRBJ1-6, and the D gene may be TRBD1, 6 bases matching. Including cysteine and phenylalanine, the CDR3 has 13 amino acids. Only CDR3 DNA remains: 39 bases, in frame from the first base. The junction shows trimming of 5 bases on V and 8 bases on J, plus 10 bases between the germline ends.